This T cell receptor beta chain was recorded in a study of monozygotic twins with inflammatory bowel disease. The draw for each donor consisted of a single 2.5 ml blood sample. There are 14 residues in the CDR3. Germline V CDR1 and CDR2: MGHRA, YSYEKL. Study outcomes and limitations: IBD-affected twins scored below their healthy co-twins in TCRbeta diversity (inverse Simpson). Backing was not found for a single strong signal or clonotype associated with IBD.

Of note for this clonotype: Its antigen is unknown.

Starting material for each TCR library was about 3,500 ng of total RNA. TCRdb reprocessed the 5' RACE reads and keeps a single row for each CDR3 protein, giving no DNA. Its table lists some 170,000 distinct CDR3 sequences. Sequencing was done on a sample of blood. The chain carries TRBV4-1 and TRBJ2-5; TCRdb outputs TRBD1, but without DNA this stays unchecked. The receptor's source is a human donor with ulcerative colitis or Crohn's disease, or a healthy co-twin of an affected twin (not recorded which). CDR3 protein: CASSLEAGGETQYF.